The 19 T cell receptor beta chains below were found in one sample sequenced in a study of blood T cell repertoires in COVID-19. Sequencing was performed with immunoSEQ multiplex PCR; in TCRdb, only in-frame clones are kept and a portion is missing. Among roughly 200,000 clones listed, approximately 83% were seen once. Sequencing was performed on peripheral blood. The receptors come from a woman aged 40-49 years with COVID-19, enrolled during active disease.

CDR3 sequence (DNA): TGCGCCAGCAGTGAGTGGACTAGGTCATACAATGAGCAGTTCTTC. Translation gives CASSEWTRSYNEQFF. V is TRBV10-1 and J is TRBJ2-1; 7 nucleotides align to TRBD2. The CDR3 contains 15 residues. The V and J ends lost 1 base and 4 bases, in that order; junction bases with no gene match: 4. Germline-derived CDR1 and CDR2 are WNHNN and SYGVQD (reference sequence).

This clone was observed a single time. This chain joins TRBV10-3 and TRBJ1-4; 9 nucleotides align to TRBD1. Germline trimming cut 6 bases from V and 4 bases from J; bases unmatched to any gene: 3. There are 14 residues in the CDR3. The V gene's germline CDR1 is ENHRY and CDR2 SYGVKD. The CDR3, as DNA: TGTGCCATCAGGGGGACAGGGTATAATGAAAAACTGTTTTTT. Amino acid sequence: CAIRGTGYNEKLFF.

CDR3 sequence reads: CASSPFGANYGYTF. Written as DNA, the CDR3 is TGTGCCAGCTCACCATTCGGGGCTAACTATGGCTACACCTTC. This chain connects TRBV18 to TRBJ1-2; D is unclear. CDR1 is KGHSH and CDR2 is LQKENI in the germline V gene. The V gene lost 2 bases and the J gene lost 0 bases, with 7 bases spanning the gap. This CDR3 comprises 14 residues.

The gene calls are TRBV5-5 and TRBJ1-3; D gene unclear. Germline CDR1 reads SGHKS; CDR2 reads YYEKEE (reference sequence). The CDR3 sequence is 16 residues long. V gave up 0 bases and J gave up 2 bases, with 12 bases separating them. CDR3 in DNA: TGTGCCAGCAGCTTGGGTGTTCTAGAACCTGGAAACACCATATATTTT. Translation: CASSLGVLEPGNTIYF.

This clone was observed a few times. V usage is TRBV19 and J usage is TRBJ2-2; D is unresolved. The CDR3 is made up of 14 amino acids. The V and J ends lost 3 bases and 2 bases respectively, with 7 bases between them. The germline gives CDR1 LNHDA, CDR2 SQIVND (reference sequence). The CDR3 region is CASSIAANTGELFF. The CDR3 DNA is TGTGCCAGTAGTATCGCGGCAAACACCGGGGAGCTGTTTTTT.

The chain is built from TRBV4-2 and TRBJ2-2; TRBD2 aligns across 11 bases. The ends lost 0 bases at V and 8 bases at J; junction bases unmatched: 8. This CDR3 is built from 17 residues. Germline V CDR1 and CDR2: LGHNA, YNFKEQ. The CDR3 nucleotides are TGTGCCAGCAGCCAAGAGGAGTTAGCGGGGGGGATAGGGGAGCTGTTTTTT. Its translation is CASSQEELAGGIGELFF.

The V call is TRBV6-5, the J call TRBJ2-1; a possible D gene is TRBD1 (6 bases). V was cut by 8 bases and J by 5 bases, with 16 bases left in between. This CDR3 spans 14 amino acids. Germline loops: CDR1 MNHEY, CDR2 SVGAGI. CDR3 coding DNA: TGTGCCAGCGAGGCTGACAGGTCGGACAATGAGCAGTTCTTC. Amino acids: CASEADRSDNEQFF.

V is TRBV5-1 and J is TRBJ1-4; D remains ambiguous. Germline V gene sequence: CDR1 SGHRS, CDR2 YFSETQ. The ends were cut back, 0 bases at V and 2 bases at J, with 11 bases in the middle. This CDR3 has 16 residues. CDR3 coding DNA: TGCGCCAGCAGCTTGGCCTATTGGGCGACTAATGAAAAACTGTTTTTT. This sequence encodes CASSLAYWATNEKLFF.

The V and J genes are TRBV10-3 and TRBJ1-5; D unclear. The CDR3 is made up of 13 amino acids. The V gene's germline CDR1 is ENHRY and CDR2 SYGVKD. The V gene lost 8 bases and the J gene lost 2 bases, with 10 bases spanning the gap. This chain's CDR3 is CAIQDRGNQPQHF. For the CDR3, the DNA is TGTGCCATCCAAGACCGGGGCAATCAGCCCCAGCATTTT.

This clone was seen more than once but under ten times. The chain uses TRBV6-4 and TRBJ2-1; D possibly corresponds to TRBD2 (6 bases). This CDR3 has 13 amino acids. Germline V gives CDR1 MRHNA, CDR2 SNTAGT. V lost 5 bases to trimming and J lost 6 bases, with 11 bases between them. CDR3 protein: CASSPSESNEQFF. In DNA, the CDR3 is TGTGCCAGCAGTCCTAGCGAAAGCAATGAGCAGTTCTTC.

The V call is TRBV6-4, the J call TRBJ1-1; 8 nucleotides match TRBD1. CDR1 and CDR2 (germline): MRHNA, SNTAGT. The CDR3 totals 13 residues. V shed 4 bases, J shed 7 bases, and the junction held 5 bases outside the gene matches. The CDR3 DNA follows: TGTGCCAGCAGTGTGGACAGGGAGGGTGAAGCTTTCTTT. Encoded protein: CASSVDREGEAFF.

The sample holds one count of this clone. The V gene is TRBV10-3, the J gene TRBJ2-7; D possibly corresponds to TRBD2 (5 bases). The CDR3 has 13 amino acids. Germline V lookup: CDR1 ENHRY, CDR2 SYGVKD. V lost 3 bases, J lost 7 bases, and 13 bases lay in between. The DNA of the CDR3 is TGTGCCATCAGTGACGCCCCGTCGGGAGAGCAGTACTTC. Residues: CAISDAPSGEQYF.

This clone was observed a few times. The V gene is TRBV5-6, the J gene TRBJ2-1; 9 bases match TRBD1. CDR3 length equals 18 residues. Trimming at V came to 2 bases and at J to 0 bases, leaving 9 bases not matched to a gene. Germline V gives CDR1 SGHDT, CDR2 YYEEEE. The CDR3 is CASSFFSQGASSYNEQFF. For the CDR3, the DNA is TGTGCCAGCAGCTTTTTCTCACAGGGGGCTAGCTCCTACAATGAGCAGTTCTTC.

Points on this clone: The junction departs from the called germline gene at one end, perhaps through a read error. V and J are TRBV27 and TRBJ1-6; D possibly corresponds to TRBD1 (6 bases). The CDR3 length is 14 residues. The germline V gene encodes CDR1 MNHEY and CDR2 SMNVEV (reference sequence). The DNA of the CDR3 is TGTGCCAGCAGTTTACAGGGGTATAGTTCACCCCTCCACTTT. Encoded protein: CASSLQGYSSPLHF.

The chain links TRBV7-9 to TRBJ1-2, with D possibly matching TRBD1 (6 bases). The CDR3 has 13 residues. With 4 bases removed from V and 6 bases from J, the gap between germline ends came to 12 bases. Germline lookup yields CDR1 SEHNR and CDR2 FQNEAQ (reference sequence). This chain's CDR3 is CASSSESGDGYTF. Here the CDR3 DNA reads TGTGCCAGCAGCTCCGAATCAGGGGATGGCTACACCTTC.

V gene TRBV19 combines with J gene TRBJ2-7, with 8 bases matching TRBD1. Germline loops: CDR1 LNHDA, CDR2 SQIVND (reference sequence). Trimming took 9 bases from V and 4 from J; bases not matched to a gene: 11. This CDR3 comprises 14 residues. This chain's CDR3 is CARGQGWESYEQYF. The CDR3 nucleotides read TGTGCCAGAGGACAGGGTTGGGAGTCATACGAGCAGTACTTC.

The chain recombines TRBV28 with TRBJ2-7; 9 nucleotides line up with TRBD1. Unmatched junction bases numbered 14, after V lost 6 bases and J lost 5 bases. CDR1 is MDHEN, CDR2 SYDVKM, per germline. The CDR3 covers 16 residues. The CDR3 is CASRSSGTGKGNEQYF. CDR3 in DNA: TGTGCCAGCAGATCTTCCGGGACAGGGAAAGGCAACGAGCAGTACTTC. The variable domain in full, with the rest retrieved from reference TRBV28 and TRBJ2-7, is DVKVTQSSRYLVKRTGEKVFLECVQDMDHENMFWYRQDPGLGLRLIYFSYDVKMKEKGDIPEGYSVSREKKERFSLILESASTNQTSMYLCASRSSGTGKGNEQYFGPGTRLTVT.

The chain carries TRBV6-5 and TRBJ2-5; TRBD1 is a possible D gene (6 bases). V was cut by 9 bases and J by 1 base, with 9 bases left in between. CDR1 MNHEY and CDR2 SVGAGI come from the germline V gene. The length of the CDR3 is 12 residues. In DNA form, the CDR3 reads TGTGCCAGTAGGACAGCCCAAGAGACCCAGTACTTC. Residues: CASRTAQETQYF.

This chain connects TRBV28 to TRBJ2-3; no clear D. This CDR3 region has 15 residues. Trimming took off 7 bases at V and 0 bases at J, with 14 bases between the two ends. The germline CDR1 and CDR2 sequences are MDHEN and SYDVKM. DNA for the CDR3: TGTGCCAGCACCAGGATCGGCAGTAGCACAGATACGCAGTATTTT. Encoded protein: CASTRIGSSTDTQYF.